These 22 T cell receptor beta chains were sequenced from one sample in a study of tumor-infiltrating lymphocytes in localized non-small cell lung cancer. Data came from immunoSEQ multiplex PCR; TCRdb stores just in-frame clones and leaves some out. The table includes about 7,100 clones, 60% to 80% detected once. The material sequenced was lung tumor tissue. These receptors came from a human donor with non-small cell lung cancer.

The chain uses TRBV29-1 and TRBJ2-5; the match to TRBD2 covers 13 bases. The CDR3 extends over 17 amino acids. Germline V gene lookup returns CDR1 SQVTM and CDR2 ANQGSEA. V lost 1 base, J lost 1 base, and 6 bases stayed unmatched. The CDR3 DNA sequence: TGCAGCGTTGAAGGTTTGGGACTAGCGGGACCCCAAGAGACCCAGTACTTC. Encoded protein: CSVEGLGLAGPQETQYF.

In this sample, this clone turned up a few times. The rearrangement uses TRBV1 and TRBJ2-3; the D call of TRBD1 is as the table states it, not checked on the DNA. TRBV1 constitutes a pseudogene. The length of the CDR3 is 17 residues. The CDR3 is CTSSQERGARDTDTQYF. The CDR3 bases are TGCACCAGCAGCCAAGAACGTGGGGCCAGGGATACAGATACGCAGTATTTT.

The chain is built from TRBV9 and TRBJ1-4, with D tentatively TRBD1 (6 bases). The V gene lost 0 bases and the J gene lost 7 bases, with 10 bases spanning the gap. CDR1 SGDLS and CDR2 YYNGEE come from the germline V gene. CDR3 length: 14 amino acids. CDR3 residues: CASSVAGEGEKLFF. CDR3 bases: TGTGCCAGCAGCGTAGCAGGGGAGGGTGAAAAACTGTTTTTT.

This clone was counted once. The V call is TRBV6-6, the J call TRBJ2-7, with D unclear. Germline CDR1 is MNHNY and CDR2 is SVGAGI (reference sequence). The V and J ends lost 10 bases and 6 bases respectively, with 19 bases between them. This CDR3 has 13 residues. The CDR3 DNA is TGTGCCACCGCGGAGTCCCTCGGCGGCGAGCAGTACTTC. It encodes CATAESLGGEQYF.

The chain uses TRBV2 and TRBJ2-1; D remains ambiguous. V was pared by 5 bases and J by 8 bases, with 13 bases between. This CDR3 contains 13 residues. Germline V CDR1 and CDR2: SNHLY, FYNNEI. The CDR3 here is CASSRYLGHEQFF. The DNA for the CDR3 is TGTGCCAGCAGTCGTTACTTAGGCCATGAGCAGTTCTTC.

The chain employs TRBV15 and TRBJ2-3; 12 nucleotides agree with TRBD2. Germline V gene data show CDR1 as LNHNV and CDR2 as YYDKDF (reference sequence). This CDR3 region has 16 residues. V shed 2 bases and J 6 bases; nucleotides not matched to a gene: 6. CDR3 DNA sequence: TGTGCCACCAGCAGACAGAGACTAGCGGGAGAGGATACGCAGTATTTT. Translated, it gives CATSRQRLAGEDTQYF.

The V gene is TRBV5-1, the J gene TRBJ2-2; possible D gene TRBD2, 6 bases. The CDR3 covers 14 residues. V lost 2 bases and J lost 4, with 9 bases in between. Looked up from germline, CDR1 is SGHRS and CDR2 is YFSETQ. The CDR3 is CASSFGTLTGELFF. The CDR3, as DNA: TGCGCCAGCAGCTTCGGGACTCTCACCGGGGAGCTGTTTTTT.

The chain couples TRBV29-1 to TRBJ2-1, with D hard to call. The CDR3 covers 13 residues. Per the germline V gene, CDR1 is SQVTM and CDR2 is ANQGSEA. V was cut by 5 bases and J by 5 bases, with 13 bases left in between. Here the CDR3 DNA reads TGCAGCGTTTTGGGAACACTCAACAATGAGCAGTTCTTC. Its protein is CSVLGTLNNEQFF.

The genes are TRBV30 and TRBJ1-5, with D possibly being TRBD1 (5 bases). The V gene lost 4 bases and the J gene lost 1 base, with 8 bases spanning the gap. Germline V gene data show CDR1 as GTSNPN and CDR2 as SVGIG (reference sequence). The CDR3 extends over 13 amino acids. The chain's CDR3 is CAWTGNSNQPQHF. The CDR3 DNA reads as TGTGCCTGGACAGGGAACAGCAATCAGCCCCAGCATTTT.

V gene TRBV7-2 combines with J gene TRBJ2-7; the D call may be TRBD1 or TRBD2 (5 bases each). Trimming stripped 4 bases from V and 3 bases from J, with 10 bases between. In germline, CDR1 is SGHTA, CDR2 FQGNSA. The CDR3 spans 13 residues. Here the CDR3 DNA reads TGTGCCAGCAGCTCCCGGGACGGCTACGAGCAGTACTTC. Amino acid sequence: CASSSRDGYEQYF. Based on the CDR3 plus reference TRBV7-2 and TRBJ2-7, the full variable domain is GAGVSQSPSNKVTEKGKDVELRCDPISGHTALYWYRQSLGQGLEFLIYFQGNSAPDKSGLPSDRFSAERTGGSVSTLTIQRTQQEDSAVYLCASSSRDGYEQYFGPGTRLTVT.

This clone was seen just once. The chain employs TRBV10-2 and TRBJ2-7, with D perhaps matching TRBD1 or TRBD2 (5 bases each). The CDR3 spans 13 residues. Trimming took 11 bases from V and 2 from J, leaving 16 bases between them. CDR1 WSHSY and CDR2 SAAADI come from the germline V gene. The CDR3 here is CAALNWGTYEQYF. CDR3 coding DNA: TGCGCCGCCCTTAATTGGGGGACCTACGAGCAGTACTTC.

The genes are TRBV30 and TRBJ1-5; TRBD1 matches 8 bases. The V segment lost 4 bases and the J segment 5 bases; nucleotides outside the gene matches: 4. This CDR3 is 13 amino acids long. Looked up from germline, CDR1 is GTSNPN and CDR2 is SVGIG (reference sequence). As DNA, the CDR3 is TGTGCCTGGACCCAGACAGGGGATCAGCCCCAGCATTTT. It codes for CAWTQTGDQPQHF.

The chain carries TRBV28 and TRBJ2-7, with a possible D match to TRBD2 (5 bases). Trimming cost V 3 bases and J 5 bases, with 17 bases left between them. Germline V CDR1 and CDR2: MDHEN, SYDVKM. The CDR3 consists of 15 residues. CDR3 in amino acids: CASSLAWRWVNEQYF. The CDR3 DNA is TGTGCCAGCAGTTTGGCTTGGAGGTGGGTGAACGAGCAGTACTTC.

The V and J genes are TRBV11-3 and TRBJ1-1, with D perhaps TRBD1 (5 bases). V lost 5 bases to trimming and J lost 3 bases, with 19 bases between them. Germline V gene sequence: CDR1 SGHNT, CDR2 YENEEA. The CDR3 is made up of 16 amino acids. CDR3 residues: CASSEGLGHSDTEAFF. In DNA form, the CDR3 reads TGTGCCAGCAGCGAAGGTCTGGGGCATTCGGACACTGAAGCTTTCTTT. The complete variable domain, with remaining parts taken from reference TRBV11-3 and TRBJ1-1, reads EAGVVQSPRYKIIEKKQPVAFWCNPISGHNTLYWYLQNLGQGPELLIRYENEEAVDDSQLPKDRFSAERLKGVDSTLKIQPAELGDSAVYLCASSEGLGHSDTEAFFGQGTRLTVV.

The chain is built from TRBV2 and TRBJ2-3, with 11 bases identical to TRBD2. After removal of 6 bases from V and 2 bases from J, the junction contained 7 bases not matched to a gene. Germline lookup yields CDR1 SNHLY and CDR2 FYNNEI. The CDR3 is made up of 16 amino acids. The CDR3 DNA follows: TGTGCCAGCAGCGGTACTAGCGGGGGATTCACAGATACGCAGTATTTT. Protein product: CASSGTSGGFTDTQYF.

The J gene is TRBJ1-2, the V gene TRBV30; 10 positions agree with TRBD1. The germline V gene has CDR1 GTSNPN and CDR2 SVGIG (reference sequence). Trimming cost V 6 bases and J 2 bases; bases outside gene matches: 6. The length of the CDR3 is 14 residues. In DNA form, the CDR3 reads TGTGCCTGCCCGGGACAGGGGAAAAACTATGGCTACACCTTC. It is translated as CACPGQGKNYGYTF. Combining the CDR3 with reference TRBV30 and TRBJ1-2 gives the whole variable domain SQTIHQWPATLVQPVGSPLSLECTVEGTSNPNLYWYRQAAGRGLQLLFYSVGIGQISSEVPQNLSASRPQDRQFILSSKKLLLSDSGFYLCACPGQGKNYGYTFGSGTRLTVV.

This clone was seen a handful of times. This chain uses TRBV4-2 with TRBJ2-1; 13 bases agree with TRBD2. V shed 4 bases and J 7 bases; nucleotides not matched to a gene: 1. The germline V gene encodes CDR1 LGHNA and CDR2 YNFKEQ. This CDR3 region has 14 residues. The CDR3 is CASSPGLAGNEQFF. CDR3 in DNA: TGTGCCAGCAGCCCGGGACTAGCGGGGAATGAGCAGTTCTTC.

The rearrangement joins TRBV2 to TRBJ1-1; D unclear. The V gene lost 7 bases and the J gene lost 0 bases, with 6 bases spanning the gap. This CDR3 has 12 amino acids. Germline V gives CDR1 SNHLY, CDR2 FYNNEI. CDR3 protein: CASTTVNTEAFF. CDR3 sequence (DNA): TGTGCCAGCACTACAGTGAACACTGAAGCTTTCTTT.

The chain employs TRBV11-3 and TRBJ1-1, with D unresolved. The CDR3 is 13 amino acids. Germline lookup yields CDR1 SGHNT and CDR2 YENEEA. Trimming removed 0 bases at V and 0 bases at J, with 2 bases between. This CDR3 reads CASSLEVNTEAFF. CDR3 DNA sequence: TGTGCCAGCAGCTTAGAGGTGAACACTGAAGCTTTCTTT.

In this sample, this clone is large. The chain employs TRBV15 and TRBJ1-5, with a possible D match to TRBD1 (6 bases). The CDR3 spans 15 residues. From germline, CDR1 is LNHNV and CDR2 YYDKDF (reference sequence). The V and J ends lost 1 base and 6 bases respectively, with 13 bases between them. The CDR3 reads CATSRGVGGIQPQHF. CDR3 coding DNA: TGTGCCACCAGCAGAGGTGTAGGGGGGATTCAGCCCCAGCATTTT.

This clone came up a few times. This rearrangement joins TRBV19 to TRBJ2-1; D possibly matches TRBD1 or TRBD2 (5 bases each). The CDR3 is made up of 16 amino acids. From germline, CDR1 is LNHDA and CDR2 SQIVND (reference sequence). Trimming cost V 5 bases and J 3 bases, with 17 bases left between them. The CDR3 spells CASSFPPGPDYNEQFF. CDR3 in DNA: TGTGCCAGTAGTTTCCCTCCGGGACCGGACTACAATGAGCAGTTCTTC.

This chain uses TRBV5-6 with TRBJ2-2, with 12 positions matching TRBD2. Trimming cost V 4 bases and J 5 bases; bases outside gene matches: 6. Looked up from germline, CDR1 is SGHDT and CDR2 is YYEEEE. CDR3 length: 16 amino acids. CDR3 nucleotides: TGTGCCAGCAGCCCTCTAGCGGGAGGGCCGACCGGGGAGCTGTTTTTT. Its translation is CASSPLAGGPTGELFF.